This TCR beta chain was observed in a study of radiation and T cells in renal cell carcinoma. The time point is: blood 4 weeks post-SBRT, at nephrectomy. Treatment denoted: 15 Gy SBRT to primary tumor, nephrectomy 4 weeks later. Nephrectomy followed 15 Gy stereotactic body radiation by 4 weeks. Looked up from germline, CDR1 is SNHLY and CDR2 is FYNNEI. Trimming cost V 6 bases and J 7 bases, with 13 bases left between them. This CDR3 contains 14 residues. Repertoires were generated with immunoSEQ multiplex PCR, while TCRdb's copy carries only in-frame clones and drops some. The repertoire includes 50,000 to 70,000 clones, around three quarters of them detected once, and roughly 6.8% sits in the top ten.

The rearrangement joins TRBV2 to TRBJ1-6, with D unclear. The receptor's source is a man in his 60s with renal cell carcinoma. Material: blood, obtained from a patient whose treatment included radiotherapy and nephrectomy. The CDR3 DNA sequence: TGTGCCAGCAGGGCGGACGGCTGGAATTCACCCCTCCACTTT. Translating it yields CASRADGWNSPLHF.